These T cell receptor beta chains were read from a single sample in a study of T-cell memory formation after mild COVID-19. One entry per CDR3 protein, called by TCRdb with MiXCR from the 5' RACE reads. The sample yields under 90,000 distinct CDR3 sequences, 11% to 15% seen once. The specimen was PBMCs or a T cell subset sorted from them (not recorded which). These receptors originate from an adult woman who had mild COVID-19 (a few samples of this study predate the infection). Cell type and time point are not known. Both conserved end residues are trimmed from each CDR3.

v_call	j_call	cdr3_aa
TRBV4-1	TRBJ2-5	ASSLDRGGETQY
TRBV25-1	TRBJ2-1	ASSDWTRDAEQF
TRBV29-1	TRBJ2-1	SGLGGASNEQF
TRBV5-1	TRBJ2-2	ASSFPTESGGELF
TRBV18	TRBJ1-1	ASSPIFREANTEAF
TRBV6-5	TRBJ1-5	ASTPDLAGNQPQH
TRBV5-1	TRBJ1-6	ASSLGTGHNSPLH
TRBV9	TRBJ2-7	ASSPPQASGEQY
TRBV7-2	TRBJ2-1	ASSLAIDEQF
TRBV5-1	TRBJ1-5	ASSLGGRDQPQH
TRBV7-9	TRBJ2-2	ASSPGQPNTGELF
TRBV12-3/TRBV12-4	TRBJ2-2	ASSLVRGELF
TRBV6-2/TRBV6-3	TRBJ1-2	ASSSGQELYGYT
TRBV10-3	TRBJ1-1	AISEQEENTEAF
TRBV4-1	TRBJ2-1	ASSQDRVIWDKNEQF
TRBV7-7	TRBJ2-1	ASSPLGDEQF
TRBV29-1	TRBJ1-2	SVAGTGNGYT
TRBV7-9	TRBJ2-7	ASSLAQGGSYEQY
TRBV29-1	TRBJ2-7	SVSFSYEQY
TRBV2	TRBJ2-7	ASSSGVGRHEQY
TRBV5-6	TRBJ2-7	ASSFWTSGGPQGTYEQY
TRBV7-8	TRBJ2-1	ASSSTVGTAYNEQF
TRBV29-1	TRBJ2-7	SVTAPGESYEQY
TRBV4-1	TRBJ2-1	ASSMAWDSNEQF
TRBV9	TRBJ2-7	ASSVDRGHEQY
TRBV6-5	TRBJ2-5	ASSYSTWETQY
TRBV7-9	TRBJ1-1	ASSLGFREAF
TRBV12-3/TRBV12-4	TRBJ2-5	ASSPPPGRETQY
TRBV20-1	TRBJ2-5	SAQPGEGVWTQY
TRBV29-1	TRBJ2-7	SVDSGGYEQY
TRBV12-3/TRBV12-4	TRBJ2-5	ASSWVQGYQETQY
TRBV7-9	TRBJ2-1	ASSPRGHEQF
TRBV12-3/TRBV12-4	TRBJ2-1	ASSQVGEGNEQF
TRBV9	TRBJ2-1	ASSVSGGGNEQF
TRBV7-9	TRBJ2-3	ASSLGDSLGDTQY
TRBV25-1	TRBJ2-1	ASSELASLGNEQF
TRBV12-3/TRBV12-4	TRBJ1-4	ASSFEGNEKLF
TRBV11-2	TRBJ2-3	ASSGGLADTDTQY
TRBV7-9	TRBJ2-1	ASSLTGTSGRNEQF
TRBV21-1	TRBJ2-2	ARGTGELF
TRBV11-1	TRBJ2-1	ASSLAGDGYNEQF
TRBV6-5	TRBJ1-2	ASSYLYYSPGQPDYGYT
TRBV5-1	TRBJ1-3	ASSLACHGNTIY
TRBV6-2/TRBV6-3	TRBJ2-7	ASSYSLAGDEQY
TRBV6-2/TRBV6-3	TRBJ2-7	ASSYSGDLPYEQY
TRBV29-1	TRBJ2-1	SAPDQAREQF
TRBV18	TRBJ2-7	ASSLRTSVEQY
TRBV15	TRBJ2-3	ATSRDWAGGLTDTQY
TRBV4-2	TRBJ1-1	ASSQERHTEAF